The 23 T cell receptor beta chains below all came from one sample that was sequenced in a study of CD8 T cells in ankylosing spondylitis. TCRdb analysed the 5' RACE reads with MiXCR anew, one entry per CDR3 protein. This table holds around 160,000 distinct CDR3 sequences, under 14% found once. The sequenced material came from blood, either unsorted or a sorted T cell fraction (not recorded which). The receptor source for this set is a male donor with ankylosing spondylitis or in good health (not recorded which).

This clonotype was counted many times. The rearrangement joins TRBV29-1 to TRBJ2-4; 8 bases map to TRBD1. The CDR3 sequence is 18 residues long. V shed 7 bases, J shed 0 bases, and the junction held 17 bases outside the gene matches. Germline values: CDR1 SQVTM, CDR2 ANQGSEA. CDR3 coding DNA: TGCAGCGCCAAGGGGGCAGGGGGCCTACCCCTAGCCAAAAACATTCAGTACTTC. This encodes CSAKGAGGLPLAKNIQYF.

The chain links TRBV12-3 or TRBV12-4 to TRBJ1-5; D unclear. This CDR3 region has 15 residues. Trimming took off 4 bases at V and 3 bases at J, with 13 bases between the two ends. The CDR3 nucleotides read TGTGCCAGCAGTTCCCATCAGGTAACCAATCAGCCCCAGCATTTT. It encodes CASSSHQVTNQPQHF.

The rearrangement joins TRBV18 to TRBJ2-7; tentatively, D is TRBD1 (6 bases). The CDR3 loop spans 13 amino acids. Per germline, CDR1 KGHSH and CDR2 LQKENI. With 3 bases removed from V and 2 bases from J, the gap between germline ends came to 8 bases. CDR3 region: CASSPRGTYEQYF. CDR3 in DNA: TGTGCCAGCTCACCGAGGGGGACCTACGAGCAGTACTTC.

The chain combines TRBV2 with TRBJ1-2, with a possible D match to TRBD1 (6 bases). This CDR3 has 15 amino acids. V was trimmed by 3 bases and J by 4 bases, leaving 15 bases between them. Per the germline V gene, CDR1 is SNHLY and CDR2 is FYNNEI. CDR3 amino acids: CASSENPGHPYGYTF. The CDR3 nucleotides are TGTGCCAGCAGTGAGAACCCGGGACATCCCTATGGCTACACCTTC.

This clonotype has a count of ten or more. The rearrangement uses TRBV6-5 and TRBJ1-1, with 7 bases matching TRBD1. CDR1 and CDR2 from the germline V gene are MNHEY and SVGAGI. J was trimmed by 10 bases and V by 6 bases; bases with no gene match: 8. The CDR3 spans 12 residues. In DNA, the CDR3 is TGTGCCAGCAGCAGAGGGGGCATAGGAGCTTTCTTT. This sequence encodes CASSRGGIGAFF.

This clonotype was seen ten or more times. V and J are TRBV5-6 and TRBJ1-6, with D unresolved. The germline V gene encodes CDR1 SGHDT and CDR2 YYEEEE. V lost 4 bases to trimming and J lost 2 bases, with 7 bases between them. This CDR3 is built from 14 residues. Written as DNA, the CDR3 is TGTGCCAGCAGCGAGGCCCCCTATAATTCACCCCTCCACTTT. It codes for CASSEAPYNSPLHF. The complete variable domain, with remaining parts taken from reference TRBV5-6 and TRBJ1-6, reads DAGVTQSPTHLIKTRGQQVTLRCSPKSGHDTVSWYQQALGQGPQFIFQYYEEEERQRGNFPDRFSGHQFPNYSSELNVNALLLGDSALYLCASSEAPYNSPLHFGNGTRLTVT.

In its sample, this clonotype was seen a few times. The chain carries TRBV29-1 and TRBJ1-6, with D tentatively TRBD1 (5 bases). Germline values: CDR1 SQVTM, CDR2 ANQGSEA. This CDR3 comprises 13 residues. Trimming shortened V by 3 bases and J by 6 bases, and 9 bases separated the two germline ends. Here the CDR3 reads CSVDGAGNSPLHF. CDR3 DNA sequence: TGCAGCGTTGACGGGGCGGGTAATTCACCCCTCCACTTT.

This clonotype was observed many times. The chain links TRBV7-8 to TRBJ2-1; the D call may be TRBD1 or TRBD2 (5 bases each). Trimming took 8 bases from V and 0 from J, leaving 14 bases between them. Germline V gene lookup returns CDR1 SGHVS and CDR2 FQNEAQ. The CDR3 has 15 residues. The CDR3, as DNA: TGTGCCAGCTTTGAGGGGACCGACTCCTACAATGAGCAGTTCTTC. Residues: CASFEGTDSYNEQFF.

This clonotype was found many times. The chain joins TRBV6-5 to TRBJ2-2, with D perhaps matching TRBD1 (6 bases). V gave up 2 bases and J gave up 3 bases, with 16 bases separating them. CDR3 length equals 17 residues. Germline V CDR1 and CDR2: MNHEY, SVGAGI. In DNA, the CDR3 is TGTGCCAGCAGTTACAATATACAGGGTACTTACACCGGGGAGCTGTTTTTT. Residues: CASSYNIQGTYTGELFF.

This rearrangement joins TRBV11-2 to TRBJ2-5; D perhaps matches TRBD2 (5 bases). CDR1 is SGHAT and CDR2 is FQNNGV in the germline V gene. The CDR3 spans 12 residues. The V and J ends lost 8 bases and 5 bases respectively, with 12 bases between them. The CDR3 spells CASGSTGETQYF. The CDR3 DNA sequence: TGTGCCAGCGGAAGCACGGGGGAGACCCAGTACTTC.

Many counts were recorded for this clonotype. The chain carries TRBV5-1 and TRBJ2-3, with D unresolved. Per the germline V gene, CDR1 is SGHRS and CDR2 is YFSETQ. This CDR3 spans 13 amino acids. V shed 4 bases and J shed 3 bases, with 9 bases lying between them. The CDR3 nucleotides are TGCGCCAGCAGCCGCAGTGGGACAGATACGCAGTATTTT. Residues: CASSRSGTDTQYF.

This clonotype showed up many times. The rearrangement links TRBV2 to TRBJ2-5, with D uncertain. V lost 3 bases and J 0 bases, leaving 2 bases between the germline ends. The CDR3 runs 12 residues. Per the germline V gene, CDR1 is SNHLY and CDR2 is FYNNEI. In DNA, the CDR3 is TGTGCCAGCAGTGACTACCAAGAGACCCAGTACTTC. Protein: CASSDYQETQYF.

This clonotype was observed a handful of times. The V and J genes are TRBV11-2 and TRBJ2-5; perhaps TRBD1 as D (6 bases). V was shortened by 4 bases and J by 4 bases, with 13 bases between the two germline ends. The CDR3 length is 14 residues. Germline values: CDR1 SGHAT, CDR2 FQNNGV. The CDR3 DNA reads as TGTGCCAGCAGCTCCCCATTAGGGGGAGAGACCCAGTACTTC. It encodes CASSSPLGGETQYF. The full variable domain, with the rest looked up from reference TRBV11-2 and TRBJ2-5, is EAGVAQSPRYKIIEKRQSVAFWCNPISGHATLYWYQQILGQGPKLLIQFQNNGVVDDSQLPKDRFSAERLKGVDSTLKIQPAKLEDSAVYLCASSSPLGGETQYFGPGTRLLVL.

This clonotype has just a few counts. The CDR3 DNA follows: TGTGCCAGCAGCGTCGACAGATACAATGAGCAGTTCTTC. Amino acids: CASSVDRYNEQFF. This chain joins TRBV9 and TRBJ2-1, with D perhaps matching TRBD1 (5 bases). Trimming removed 2 bases at V and 4 bases at J, with 7 bases between. The CDR3 is 13 amino acids. Germline V gene sequence: CDR1 SGDLS, CDR2 YYNGEE.

At least ten counts were recorded for this clonotype. The chain carries TRBV24-1 and TRBJ2-5; no definite D call. CDR3 length: 12 residues. The V end was cut by 0 bases, the J end by 10 bases, with 8 bases between. Germline V lookup: CDR1 KGHDR, CDR2 SFDVKD. CDR3 bases: TGTGCCACCAGTGATTTGGGGGTGGACCAGTACTTC. It specifies CATSDLGVDQYF.

This clonotype was counted ten times or more. V and J are TRBV12-3 or TRBV12-4 and TRBJ1-2; D gene unclear. V gave up 5 bases and J gave up 4 bases, with 11 bases separating them. This CDR3 spans 13 amino acids. CDR3 in amino acids: CASSPGTSYGYTF. The CDR3 DNA is TGTGCCAGCAGTCCAGGAACTAGCTATGGCTACACCTTC.

A note on this clonotype: A much larger clone lies a single base off, so this may be a read error. The gene calls are TRBV21-1 and TRBJ1-2; the table's D call of TRBD1 was not tested on the DNA. TRBV21-1 is flagged as a pseudogene. CDR3 size: 16 residues. For the CDR3, the DNA is TGTGCCAGTTCCCGGCAAAGCGGGGGCGGCTACTATGGCTACACCTTC. Amino acid sequence: CASSRQSGGGYYGYTF.

In its sample, this clonotype was seen many times. The chain combines TRBV5-6 with TRBJ2-3, with 9 bases lining up with TRBD1. V lost 3 bases and J lost 0; bases outside the gene matches: 8. The CDR3 covers 17 residues. Germline-derived CDR1 and CDR2 are SGHDT and YYEEEE. CDR3 bases: TGTGCCAGCAGCTCGCTCCGGGACAGGGATAGCACAGATACGCAGTATTTT. This translates into CASSSLRDRDSTDTQYF.

In this sample, this clonotype turned up a few times. This chain connects TRBV29-1 to TRBJ1-1; D not resolved. Germline CDR1 SQVTM, CDR2 ANQGSEA. The CDR3 contains 12 residues. Trimming removed 6 bases from V and 2 bases from J, with 10 bases in between. Here the CDR3 reads CSVSPPNTEAFF. The DNA of the CDR3 is TGCAGCGTGAGCCCACCTAACACTGAAGCTTTCTTT. The variable domain in full, completed from reference TRBV29-1 and TRBJ1-1, reads SAVISQKPSRDICQRGTSLTIQCQVDSQVTMMFWYRQQPGQSLTLIATANQGSEATYESGFVIDKFPISRPNLTFSTLTVSNMSPEDSSIYLCSVSPPNTEAFFGQGTRLTVV.

This clonotype was seen only a few times. The J gene is TRBJ1-2, the V gene TRBV6-1, with D unresolved. Germline V gives CDR1 MNHNS, CDR2 SASEGT. The V end was cut by 2 bases, the J end by 7 bases, with 17 bases between. This CDR3 is built from 15 residues. CDR3 sequence: CASSEHGRQPGGYTF. The CDR3 region has the DNA TGTGCCAGCAGTGAACACGGCAGGCAGCCGGGTGGCTACACCTTC.

This clonotype was seen at least ten times. The chain carries TRBV5-1 and TRBJ2-7; TRBD1 agrees at 9 bases. J was trimmed by 1 base and V by 0 bases; bases with no gene match: 26. The CDR3 runs to 23 residues. Germline assignment: CDR1 SGHRS and CDR2 YFSETQ. CDR3 protein: CASSLEPSRQWTGVGSVSYEQYF. The DNA of the CDR3 is TGCGCCAGCAGCTTGGAACCCTCTCGCCAATGGACAGGGGTGGGATCAGTGTCCTACGAGCAGTACTTC.

The V gene is TRBV15, the J gene TRBJ1-3; TRBD1 might be the D (5 bases). In germline, CDR1 is LNHNV, CDR2 YYDKDF (reference sequence). V was trimmed by 4 bases and J by 0 bases, leaving 7 bases between them. The CDR3 is made up of 14 amino acids. CDR3 nucleotides: TGTGCCACCAGCACGGACATCTCTGGAAACACCATATATTTT. Protein: CATSTDISGNTIYF.

This clonotype turned up a few times. The genes are TRBV27 and TRBJ2-1; 7 bases map to TRBD1. The length of the CDR3 is 16 residues. Germline loops: CDR1 MNHEY, CDR2 SMNVEV (reference sequence). With V trimmed by 4 bases and J by 1 base, 7 bases remained unmatched. The CDR3 reads CASSSLQTGSYNEQFF. CDR3 DNA sequence: TGTGCCAGCAGTTCCCTACAGACAGGGTCCTACAATGAGCAGTTCTTC.